Listed below are T cell receptor beta chains from one sample, sequenced in a study of blood T cell repertoires in COVID-19. Assay: immunoSEQ multiplex PCR; the TCRdb copy retains only in-frame clones and omits some. This sample carries about 300,000 clones, about 90% of them seen once, and the ten largest clones take roughly 1.9%. The sequenced material came from peripheral blood. These receptors came from a woman aged 30 to 39 with COVID-19, enrolled during active disease. CDR3s include the opening cysteine and the closing phenylalanine or tryptophan. Fields, in order: clone size, D gene, CDR3 length, J gene, V gene, CDR3 protein, CDR3 DNA. The D gene is left open where the match is weak. Not every row has a clone size; where given, it reads once, few, many or a size class.

clone_size: NA
d_call: TRBD2
cdr3_length: 15
j_call: TRBJ2-5
v_call: TRBV7-6
cdr3_aa: CASSSLAGGLGTQYF
cdr3_nt: TGTGCCAGCAGCTCGCTAGCGGGGGGGCTGGGGACCCAGTACTTC

clone_size: NA
d_call: NA
cdr3_length: 13
j_call: TRBJ2-5
v_call: TRBV7-2
cdr3_aa: CASSSRGQQTQYF
cdr3_nt: TGTGCCAGCAGCTCGCGGGGTCAACAGACCCAGTACTTC

clone_size: few
d_call: NA
cdr3_length: 13
j_call: TRBJ2-5
v_call: TRBV7-8
cdr3_aa: CASSLDRGETQYF
cdr3_nt: TGTGCCAGCAGCCTGGACCGGGGAGAGACCCAGTACTTC

clone_size: NA
d_call: NA
cdr3_length: 16
j_call: TRBJ1-3
v_call: TRBV4-1
cdr3_aa: CASSQEPAGIGNTIYF
cdr3_nt: TGCGCCAGCAGCCAAGAACCTGCAGGGATAGGAAACACCATATATTTT

clone_size: NA
d_call: NA
cdr3_length: 14
j_call: TRBJ2-1
v_call: TRBV19
cdr3_aa: CASSLGPGAEEQFF
cdr3_nt: TGTGCCAGTAGTCTCGGGCCAGGGGCGGAGGAGCAGTTCTTC

clone_size: NA
d_call: TRBD2
cdr3_length: 16
j_call: TRBJ2-3
v_call: TRBV11-2
cdr3_aa: CASSLQTSGVTDTQYF
cdr3_nt: TGTGCCAGCAGCTTACAGACTAGCGGGGTCACAGATACGCAGTATTTT

clone_size: NA
d_call: TRBD1
cdr3_length: 16
j_call: TRBJ2-5
v_call: TRBV7-2
cdr3_aa: CASSLSGTGGFETQYF
cdr3_nt: TGTGCCAGCAGCTTATCCGGGACAGGGGGTTTCGAGACCCAGTACTTC

clone_size: NA
d_call: TRBD1
cdr3_length: 15
j_call: TRBJ1-4
v_call: TRBV7-9
cdr3_aa: CASSPRRSGGEKLFF
cdr3_nt: TGTGCCAGCAGCCCCCGGAGGTCAGGGGGAGAAAAACTGTTTTTT

clone_size: NA
d_call: NA
cdr3_length: 13
j_call: TRBJ1-1
v_call: TRBV28
cdr3_aa: CASRPRGNTEAFF
cdr3_nt: TGTGCCAGCAGACCCAGGGGAAACACTGAAGCTTTCTTT

clone_size: NA
d_call: NA
cdr3_length: 13
j_call: TRBJ2-3
v_call: TRBV29-1
cdr3_aa: CSVEVPGTDTQYF
cdr3_nt: TGCAGCGTTGAAGTCCCGGGCACAGATACGCAGTATTTT

clone_size: NA
d_call: TRBD1
cdr3_length: 14
j_call: TRBJ1-2
v_call: TRBV28
cdr3_aa: CASSPQGRNYGYTF
cdr3_nt: TGTGCCAGCAGTCCACAGGGGAGAAACTATGGCTACACCTTC

clone_size: NA
d_call: TRBD2
cdr3_length: 13
j_call: TRBJ2-5
v_call: TRBV11-3
cdr3_aa: CASSSRGRETQYF
cdr3_nt: TGTGCCAGCAGCTCGCGGGGGAGAGAGACCCAGTACTTC

clone_size: NA
d_call: NA
cdr3_length: 13
j_call: TRBJ1-4
v_call: TRBV4-1
cdr3_aa: CASSLLPRGGLFF
cdr3_nt: TGCGCCAGCAGCCTACTACCTAGGGGGGGACTGTTTTTT

clone_size: NA
d_call: NA
cdr3_length: 15
j_call: TRBJ2-5
v_call: TRBV7-9
cdr3_aa: CASSLGQANQETQYF
cdr3_nt: TGTGCCAGCAGCTTAGGCCAGGCGAACCAAGAGACCCAGTACTTC

clone_size: NA
d_call: NA
cdr3_length: 13
j_call: TRBJ2-7
v_call: TRBV30
cdr3_aa: CAWKSPSSYEQYF
cdr3_nt: TGTGCCTGGAAAAGTCCGAGCTCCTACGAGCAGTACTTC

clone_size: NA
d_call: TRBD1
cdr3_length: 15
j_call: TRBJ1-5
v_call: TRBV2
cdr3_aa: CASSADRAGNQPQHF
cdr3_nt: TGTGCCAGCAGTGCGGACAGGGCGGGCAATCAGCCCCAGCATTTT

clone_size: NA
d_call: TRBD1
cdr3_length: 15
j_call: TRBJ1-5
v_call: TRBV10-2
cdr3_aa: CASSWGTGSNQPQHF
cdr3_nt: TGCGCCAGCAGTTGGGGGACAGGAAGCAATCAGCCCCAGCATTTT

clone_size: NA
d_call: TRBD1
cdr3_length: 15
j_call: TRBJ1-4
v_call: TRBV5-5
cdr3_aa: CASSQGQGVGEKLFF
cdr3_nt: TGTGCCAGCAGCCAAGGACAGGGGGTAGGAGAAAAACTGTTTTTT

clone_size: NA
d_call: TRBD1
cdr3_length: 13
j_call: TRBJ1-2
v_call: TRBV9
cdr3_aa: CASSVGAGGYSTF
cdr3_nt: TGTGCCAGCAGCGTAGGGGCAGGGGGCTATTCCACCTTC

clone_size: NA
d_call: NA
cdr3_length: 15
j_call: TRBJ1-6
v_call: TRBV18
cdr3_aa: CASSPLAGNLSPLHF
cdr3_nt: TGTGCCAGCTCACCTCTGGCGGGTAATCTCTCACCCCTCCACTTT

clone_size: NA
d_call: NA
cdr3_length: 14
j_call: TRBJ1-4
v_call: TRBV3-1/TRBV3-2
cdr3_aa: CASSLRETNEKLFF
cdr3_nt: TGTGCCAGCAGCCTAAGGGAGACGAATGAAAAACTGTTTTTT

clone_size: NA
d_call: TRBD1
cdr3_length: 19
j_call: TRBJ1-6
v_call: TRBV7-9
cdr3_aa: CASSPGQGSRSSYNSPLHF
cdr3_nt: TGTGCCAGCAGCCCCGGACAGGGGAGTAGGAGCTCCTATAATTCACCCCTCCACTTT

clone_size: NA
d_call: NA
cdr3_length: 15
j_call: TRBJ1-2
v_call: TRBV3-1/TRBV3-2
cdr3_aa: CASSQEEGRVKGYTF
cdr3_nt: TGTGCCAGCAGCCAAGAGGAGGGGCGTGTAAAAGGCTACACCTTC

clone_size: NA
d_call: NA
cdr3_length: 14
j_call: TRBJ1-5
v_call: TRBV9
cdr3_aa: CASSGTPGNQPQHF
cdr3_nt: TGTGCCAGCAGCGGCACCCCAGGAAATCAGCCCCAGCATTTT

clone_size: NA
d_call: NA
cdr3_length: 16
j_call: TRBJ1-2
v_call: TRBV23-1
cdr3_aa: CASSQHLGREVDGYTF
cdr3_nt: TGCGCCAGCAGTCAACACCTCGGCAGGGAGGTTGATGGCTACACCTTC

clone_size: few
d_call: TRBD1
cdr3_length: 15
j_call: TRBJ2-1
v_call: TRBV15
cdr3_aa: CATSKRAGGYNEQFF
cdr3_nt: TGTGCCACCAGCAAACGGGCAGGGGGCTACAATGAGCAGTTCTTC

clone_size: NA
d_call: NA
cdr3_length: 15
j_call: TRBJ2-7
v_call: TRBV11-2
cdr3_aa: CASSFGPRDINEQYF
cdr3_nt: TGTGCCAGCAGCTTCGGGCCCCGGGACATCAACGAGCAGTACTTC

clone_size: NA
d_call: NA
cdr3_length: 14
j_call: TRBJ1-1
v_call: TRBV7-6
cdr3_aa: CASSLTAENTEAFF
cdr3_nt: TGTGCCAGCAGCTTGACAGCAGAAAACACTGAAGCTTTCTTT